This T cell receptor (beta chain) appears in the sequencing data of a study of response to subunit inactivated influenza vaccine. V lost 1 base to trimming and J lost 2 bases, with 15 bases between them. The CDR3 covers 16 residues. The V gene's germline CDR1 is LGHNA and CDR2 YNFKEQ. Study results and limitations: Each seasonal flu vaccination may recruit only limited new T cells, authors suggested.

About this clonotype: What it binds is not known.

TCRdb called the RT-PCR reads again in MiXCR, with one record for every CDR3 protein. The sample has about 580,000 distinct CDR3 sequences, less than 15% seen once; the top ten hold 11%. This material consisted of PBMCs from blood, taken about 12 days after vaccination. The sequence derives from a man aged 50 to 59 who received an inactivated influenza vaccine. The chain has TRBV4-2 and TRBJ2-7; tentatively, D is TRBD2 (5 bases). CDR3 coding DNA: TGTGCCAGCAGCCAAGCATCGAGAGCGGACCCCTACGAGCAGTACTTC. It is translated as CASSQASRADPYEQYF.